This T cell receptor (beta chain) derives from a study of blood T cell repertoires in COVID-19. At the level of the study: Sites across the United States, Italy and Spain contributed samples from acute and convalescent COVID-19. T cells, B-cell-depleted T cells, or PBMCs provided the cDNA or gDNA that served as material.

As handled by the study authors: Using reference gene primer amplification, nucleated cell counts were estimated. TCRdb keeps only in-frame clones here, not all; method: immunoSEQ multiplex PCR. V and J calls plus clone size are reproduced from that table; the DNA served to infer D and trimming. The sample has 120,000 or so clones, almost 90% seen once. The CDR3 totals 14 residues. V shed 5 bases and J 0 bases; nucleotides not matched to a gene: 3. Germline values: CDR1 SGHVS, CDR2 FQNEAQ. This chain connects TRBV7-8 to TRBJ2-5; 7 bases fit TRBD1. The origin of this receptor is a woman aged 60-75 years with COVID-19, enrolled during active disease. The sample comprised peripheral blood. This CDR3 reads CASSPGGYQETQYF. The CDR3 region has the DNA TGTGCCAGCAGCCCAGGGGGTTACCAAGAGACCCAGTACTTC.